These 19 T cell receptor beta chains were sequenced from one sample in a study of blood T cell repertoires in COVID-19. Only in-frame clones appear in the TCRdb table, and some are missing; sequencing was by immunoSEQ multiplex PCR. The repertoire consists of roughly 340,000 clones, with 90% to 95% occurring once and the leading ten covering 3% to 4%. What was sequenced was peripheral blood. Every receptor here comes from a woman between 18 and 29 years old who had recovered from COVID-19.

The chain links TRBV6-6 to TRBJ2-3; no clear D gene. CDR1 is MNHNY, CDR2 SVGAGI, per germline (reference sequence). The CDR3 totals 16 residues. Trimming took 0 bases from V and 5 from J, leaving 15 bases between them. Here the CDR3 reads CASSYSVGRSVDTQYF. The CDR3 DNA follows: TGTGCCAGCAGTTACTCAGTCGGTAGATCCGTAGATACGCAGTATTTT.

This chain uses TRBV21-1 with TRBJ1-5; the table's D call, TRBD1, has no DNA check behind it. TRBV21-1 is termed a pseudogene. The CDR3 totals 22 residues. In nucleotides, the CDR3 is TGTGCCAGCAGCAAAAGGCCAGAATCGGGACATTGGCGCCATTGGAGCAATCAGCCCCAGCATTTT. Translating gives CASSKRPESGHWRHWSNQPQHF.

This chain uses TRBV4-3 with TRBJ1-2; 7 positions match TRBD1. After removal of 1 base from V and 4 bases from J, the junction contained 9 bases not matched to a gene. This CDR3 contains 16 residues. From germline, CDR1 is LGHNA and CDR2 YSLEER. CDR3 protein: CASSQVRQGSRYGYTF. CDR3 nucleotide sequence: TGCGCCAGCAGCCAAGTCAGACAGGGTTCTCGCTATGGCTACACCTTC.

This clone was seen once. V and J are TRBV2 and TRBJ2-3; a possible D gene is TRBD1 (5 bases). The CDR3 has 15 residues. The ends were cut back, 7 bases at V and 4 bases at J, with 18 bases in the middle. Germline V gene lookup returns CDR1 SNHLY and CDR2 FYNNEI. CDR3 coding DNA: TGTGCCAGCATTTTTGACAGAGTTCCCGCAGATACGCAGTATTTT. This gives the protein CASIFDRVPADTQYF.

The rearrangement uses TRBV4-1 and TRBJ1-4; D is perhaps TRBD1 (5 bases). The CDR3 is made up of 15 amino acids. V was clipped by 0 bases and J by 4 bases, with 9 bases between them. The germline V gene encodes CDR1 MGHRA and CDR2 YSYEKL. CDR3 nucleotides: TGCGCCAGCAGCCAAGAACCAGGGAATAATGAAAAACTGTTTTTT. It encodes CASSQEPGNNEKLFF.

This clone showed up just a few times. The sample carries other DNA sequences with the same CDR3. The gene calls are TRBV12-3 or TRBV12-4 and TRBJ2-7; D unclear. V was trimmed by 7 bases and J by 4 bases, leaving 14 bases between them. This CDR3 region has 13 residues. The CDR3 spells CASTPRVVYEQYV. CDR3 bases: TGTGCCAGCACCCCCCGGGTCGTTTACGAGCAGTACGTC.

This chain links TRBV21-1 with TRBJ1-5. TRBV21-1 is a pseudogene segment. This CDR3 comprises 15 residues. Here the CDR3 reads CASSKSGRDNQPQHF. CDR3 sequence (DNA): TGTGCCAGCAGCAAATCAGGGCGGGACAATCAGCCCCAGCATTTT.

The chain links TRBV9 to TRBJ1-2; 7 nucleotides agree with TRBD1. The CDR3 has 13 residues. CDR1 is SGDLS and CDR2 is YYNGEE in the germline V gene. V was clipped by 4 bases and J by 2 bases; unmatched bases: 2. The CDR3 sequence: CASSQGQNYGYTF. CDR3 sequence (DNA): TGTGCCAGCAGCCAGGGACAGAACTATGGCTACACCTTC.

The chain joins TRBV5-4 to TRBJ2-1; 12 positions match TRBD2. Losses at the gene ends were 0 bases for V and 8 bases for J; bases not matched to a gene: 9. The CDR3 has 17 residues. Germline CDR1 is SGHNT and CDR2 is YYREEE (reference sequence). The CDR3 region has the DNA TGTGCCAGCAGCTTGGGCAGCCGACTAGCGGGAGACCATGAGCAGTTCTTC. Translation gives CASSLGSRLAGDHEQFF.

This chain connects TRBV7-9 to TRBJ2-1, with D unclear. Germline V lookup: CDR1 SEHNR, CDR2 FQNEAQ (reference sequence). This CDR3 comprises 14 residues. V gave up 1 base and J gave up 6 bases, with 10 bases separating them. The DNA of the CDR3 is TGTGCCAGCAGCTTAGTTGAGGCCCCCAATGAGCAGTTCTTC. Translated: CASSLVEAPNEQFF.

The chain joins TRBV27 to TRBJ1-2; possible D gene TRBD1, 5 bases. Germline V CDR1 and CDR2: MNHEY, SMNVEV (reference sequence). The germline V and J ends were trimmed by 2 bases and 4 bases, with 11 bases remaining between them. CDR3 length equals 14 residues. This CDR3 reads CASSLRGGFYGYTF. In DNA form, the CDR3 reads TGTGCCAGCAGTTTACGGGGGGGGTTCTATGGCTACACCTTC.

The table lists this clone with a few counts. The rearrangement uses TRBV5-1 and TRBJ1-2; TRBD1 might be the D (5 bases). The CDR3 sequence is 14 residues long. V lost 2 bases and J lost 1, with 9 bases in between. The germline V gene encodes CDR1 SGHRS and CDR2 YFSETQ. The CDR3 DNA reads as TGCGCCAGCAGCTTATCGACAGTTAACTATGGCTACACCTTC. As protein: CASSLSTVNYGYTF.

The chain joins TRBV12-3 or TRBV12-4 to TRBJ1-2; D perhaps matches TRBD1 (5 bases). This CDR3 spans 11 amino acids. Trimming removed 5 bases from V and 4 bases from J, with 5 bases in between. DNA of the CDR3: TGTGCCAGCAGTGACAGCTATGGCTACACCTTC. This translates into CASSDSYGYTF.

As regards this clone: This CDR3 is also generated by other DNA sequences in the sample. The chain couples TRBV12-3 or TRBV12-4 to TRBJ2-7, with TRBD1 as a possible D gene (6 bases). The CDR3 sequence is 13 residues long. With 3 bases removed from V and 0 bases from J, the gap between germline ends came to 6 bases. In DNA, the CDR3 is TGTGCCAGCAGTTTGGACAGCTCCTACGAGCAGTACGTC. It translates to CASSLDSSYEQYV.

The chain has TRBV24-1 and TRBJ2-5, with D maybe TRBD2 (6 bases). Per germline, CDR1 KGHDR and CDR2 SFDVKD. The CDR3 is 15 amino acids. With 6 bases removed from V and 2 bases from J, the gap between germline ends came to 15 bases. This CDR3 reads CATSMGTGVQETQYF. CDR3 sequence (DNA): TGTGCCACCAGTATGGGAACGGGAGTTCAAGAGACCCAGTACTTC.

The chain recombines TRBV7-9 with TRBJ2-5; 14 positions match TRBD2. CDR1 is SEHNR, CDR2 FQNEAQ, per germline (reference sequence). This CDR3 has 16 amino acids. J lost 5 bases, V lost 5 bases, and 7 bases had no gene match. The CDR3: CASSPGLAGGKETQYF. CDR3 sequence (DNA): TGTGCCAGCAGCCCTGGACTAGCGGGGGGAAAGGAGACCCAGTACTTC.

This sequence joins TRBV4-3 and TRBJ2-1; the D gene is possibly TRBD2 (6 bases). The CDR3 totals 15 residues. V lost 4 bases, J lost 4 bases, and 14 bases lay in between. Germline CDR1 is LGHNA and CDR2 is YSLEER. The CDR3 loop reads CASSPRDSMYNEQFF. CDR3 nucleotide sequence: TGCGCCAGCAGCCCAAGGGACTCCATGTACAATGAGCAGTTCTTC.

This CDR3 reads CAWSPSAGELFF. CDR3 bases: TGTGCCTGGAGTCCCTCAGCCGGGGAGCTGTTTTTT. The chain has TRBV30 and TRBJ2-2; D gene uncertain. V lost 2 bases and J 6 bases, leaving 7 bases between the germline ends. The CDR3 covers 12 residues. Per germline, CDR1 GTSNPN and CDR2 SVGIG (reference sequence).

The chain uses TRBV21-1 and TRBJ1-2; the D segment call TRBD1 is taken from the table without a DNA check. TRBV21-1 is flagged as a pseudogene. The CDR3 has 15 residues. The CDR3: CASSNSGQLIYGYTF. In DNA, the CDR3 is TGTGCCAGCAGCAACTCAGGACAGCTGATCTATGGCTACACCTTC.